The entry that follows covers one TCR beta chain sequence. This entry belongs to a study of cytomegalovirus exposure and HLA in healthy donors. The germline gives CDR1 MDHEN, CDR2 SYDVKM. Trimming cost V 7 bases and J 10 bases, with 22 bases left between them. The CDR3 contains 14 residues. PCR used 60 Vbeta primers and 13 Jbeta primers. Here immunoSEQ multiplex PCR was the method, and the copy in TCRdb shows in-frame clones only, minus some. The table records roughly 150,000 clones, 70% to 80% of them present only once. The clonotype was recovered from a man between 25 and 39 years old in good health and CMV-seronegative. The sequencing sample was made of PBMCs. The V call is TRBV28, the J call TRBJ1-1, with D possibly matching TRBD1 (6 bases). The CDR3 loop reads CASTPRGHIPIAFF. The DNA for the CDR3 is TGTGCCAGCACCCCCCGGGGACATATCCCTATAGCTTTCTTT.